This T cell receptor beta chain was identified in a study of T cell clonality in common variable immunodeficiency (dated by TCRdb to the mid-2010s). Here is what the overall study found, with its caveats: TCRbeta clonality was higher in CVID subjects than in healthy controls (t-test p = 0.018), and the increase was most characteristic of about a third of subjects. Differences among patients in the CVID cohort limited the correlations between repertoire features and clinical complications. Even though DNA input was the same, control samples had an average of about 90,000 unique sequences each, compared with approximately 32,000 in CVID samples. CVID subjects shared fewer TCRbeta clones with each other than healthy controls did (p < 0.0001). It was noted by the authors that sequencing of the repertoires of T cell subpopulations would be needed to clarify the cause of the increased clonality in CVID. Fewer deletions and N-nucleotide insertions were reportedly observed in CVID TCRbeta sequences, and highly modified clones with 13 or more V deletions were reportedly absent from CVID TCRbeta sequences.

This clone has a count of ten or more. What antigen it recognizes has not been identified. The CDR3 end falls 3 residues outside the read, so it is completed with the germline J gene. CVID samples and control samples contributed equivalent amounts of genomic DNA as sequencing input. For every sample, a 60 bp segment covering the rearranged TCRbeta CDR3 region was amplified and then sequenced. The immunoSEQ assay, a bias-corrected multiplex PCR combined with high-throughput sequencing, was used for TCRbeta amplification. Under the source paper's analysis protocol: Every unique nucleotide sequence was considered a clone and was annotated with V, D and J genes, copy number and frequency. Sequences were labeled productive if in frame, and non-productive if out of frame or containing stop codons. As previously described, clonality was calculated on the basis of Shannon's entropy. The predicted amino acid sequences of productive clones were used to derive the mean CDR3 Kyte-Doolittle hydropathy. The R hclust function was used to hierarchically cluster scaled V gene usage with Manhattan distance and complete linkage. To assess clone sharing by CDR3 amino acid sequence, 12 repertoires per group were resampled over 100 rounds. The repertoires were screened for around 70 published EBV-specific TCRbeta sequences and some 250 published CMV-specific TCRbeta sequences. Two CVID samples yielding fewer than 10,000 sequences were excluded from analysis, leaving approximately 40 CVID repertoires. This immuneACCESS table, as held by TCRdb, lists in-frame sequences with V and J called but not all clones. Of the missing ones, under half trace to an unresolved V gene in checked studies; the others have no known cause. The DNA gave D and trimming, while V, J and clone size come from that table. In this sample the table shows some 30,000 clones, and no singletons are among them. The top ten clonotypes cover 5% to 5.5% of the sample.

The trim is 3 bases for V and 4 bases for J, with a gap of 16 bases between the germline ends. Via the germline V gene (reference sequence), CDR1 is LNHDA and CDR2 SQIVND. From the cysteine up to the phenylalanine, the CDR3 has a length of 16 residues. The DNA covers only part of the CDR3, 39 bases in frame from base 1. Standard criteria, namely reduction of serum IgG, IgA and/or IgM below the normal range together with specific antibody deficiency, were applied for the diagnosis of CVID. There were some 44 subjects in the CVID group (roughly 30 male and about 15 female), ranging in age from roughly 9 to 65 years, with a mean age of roughly 40. Most CVID patients and most healthy controls were of Caucasian heritage. Replacement immunoglobulin therapy had been administered to all CVID subjects for at least one year at the time of study participation. At the time of blood collection, no CVID subject was ill or was being treated with immunomodulatory or immunosuppressive medication. From each donor, about 4.5 to 8.5 ml of heparinized peripheral whole blood was collected. Genomic DNA from adults with common variable immune deficiency (CVID) and from healthy adult controls was the source for sequencing TCRbeta CDR3 repertoires. Diluted blood was density-centrifuged over Hypaque 1077 or Ficoll-Paque to isolate peripheral blood mononuclear cells. Genomic DNA was extracted from unsorted mononuclear cells by Qiagen column purification or by a centrifugation-based method.

Input material: peripheral blood mononuclear cells. The TCR originated in a human donor with common variable immunodeficiency. The chain is made from TRBV19 and TRBJ2-1; D gene: possibly TRBD2, on 6 matching bases. The CDR3 in this case is CASSITEAGTYNEQFF. The sequenced part of the CDR3 DNA is TGTGCCAGTAGTATTACAGAGGCAGGGACTTACAATGAG.